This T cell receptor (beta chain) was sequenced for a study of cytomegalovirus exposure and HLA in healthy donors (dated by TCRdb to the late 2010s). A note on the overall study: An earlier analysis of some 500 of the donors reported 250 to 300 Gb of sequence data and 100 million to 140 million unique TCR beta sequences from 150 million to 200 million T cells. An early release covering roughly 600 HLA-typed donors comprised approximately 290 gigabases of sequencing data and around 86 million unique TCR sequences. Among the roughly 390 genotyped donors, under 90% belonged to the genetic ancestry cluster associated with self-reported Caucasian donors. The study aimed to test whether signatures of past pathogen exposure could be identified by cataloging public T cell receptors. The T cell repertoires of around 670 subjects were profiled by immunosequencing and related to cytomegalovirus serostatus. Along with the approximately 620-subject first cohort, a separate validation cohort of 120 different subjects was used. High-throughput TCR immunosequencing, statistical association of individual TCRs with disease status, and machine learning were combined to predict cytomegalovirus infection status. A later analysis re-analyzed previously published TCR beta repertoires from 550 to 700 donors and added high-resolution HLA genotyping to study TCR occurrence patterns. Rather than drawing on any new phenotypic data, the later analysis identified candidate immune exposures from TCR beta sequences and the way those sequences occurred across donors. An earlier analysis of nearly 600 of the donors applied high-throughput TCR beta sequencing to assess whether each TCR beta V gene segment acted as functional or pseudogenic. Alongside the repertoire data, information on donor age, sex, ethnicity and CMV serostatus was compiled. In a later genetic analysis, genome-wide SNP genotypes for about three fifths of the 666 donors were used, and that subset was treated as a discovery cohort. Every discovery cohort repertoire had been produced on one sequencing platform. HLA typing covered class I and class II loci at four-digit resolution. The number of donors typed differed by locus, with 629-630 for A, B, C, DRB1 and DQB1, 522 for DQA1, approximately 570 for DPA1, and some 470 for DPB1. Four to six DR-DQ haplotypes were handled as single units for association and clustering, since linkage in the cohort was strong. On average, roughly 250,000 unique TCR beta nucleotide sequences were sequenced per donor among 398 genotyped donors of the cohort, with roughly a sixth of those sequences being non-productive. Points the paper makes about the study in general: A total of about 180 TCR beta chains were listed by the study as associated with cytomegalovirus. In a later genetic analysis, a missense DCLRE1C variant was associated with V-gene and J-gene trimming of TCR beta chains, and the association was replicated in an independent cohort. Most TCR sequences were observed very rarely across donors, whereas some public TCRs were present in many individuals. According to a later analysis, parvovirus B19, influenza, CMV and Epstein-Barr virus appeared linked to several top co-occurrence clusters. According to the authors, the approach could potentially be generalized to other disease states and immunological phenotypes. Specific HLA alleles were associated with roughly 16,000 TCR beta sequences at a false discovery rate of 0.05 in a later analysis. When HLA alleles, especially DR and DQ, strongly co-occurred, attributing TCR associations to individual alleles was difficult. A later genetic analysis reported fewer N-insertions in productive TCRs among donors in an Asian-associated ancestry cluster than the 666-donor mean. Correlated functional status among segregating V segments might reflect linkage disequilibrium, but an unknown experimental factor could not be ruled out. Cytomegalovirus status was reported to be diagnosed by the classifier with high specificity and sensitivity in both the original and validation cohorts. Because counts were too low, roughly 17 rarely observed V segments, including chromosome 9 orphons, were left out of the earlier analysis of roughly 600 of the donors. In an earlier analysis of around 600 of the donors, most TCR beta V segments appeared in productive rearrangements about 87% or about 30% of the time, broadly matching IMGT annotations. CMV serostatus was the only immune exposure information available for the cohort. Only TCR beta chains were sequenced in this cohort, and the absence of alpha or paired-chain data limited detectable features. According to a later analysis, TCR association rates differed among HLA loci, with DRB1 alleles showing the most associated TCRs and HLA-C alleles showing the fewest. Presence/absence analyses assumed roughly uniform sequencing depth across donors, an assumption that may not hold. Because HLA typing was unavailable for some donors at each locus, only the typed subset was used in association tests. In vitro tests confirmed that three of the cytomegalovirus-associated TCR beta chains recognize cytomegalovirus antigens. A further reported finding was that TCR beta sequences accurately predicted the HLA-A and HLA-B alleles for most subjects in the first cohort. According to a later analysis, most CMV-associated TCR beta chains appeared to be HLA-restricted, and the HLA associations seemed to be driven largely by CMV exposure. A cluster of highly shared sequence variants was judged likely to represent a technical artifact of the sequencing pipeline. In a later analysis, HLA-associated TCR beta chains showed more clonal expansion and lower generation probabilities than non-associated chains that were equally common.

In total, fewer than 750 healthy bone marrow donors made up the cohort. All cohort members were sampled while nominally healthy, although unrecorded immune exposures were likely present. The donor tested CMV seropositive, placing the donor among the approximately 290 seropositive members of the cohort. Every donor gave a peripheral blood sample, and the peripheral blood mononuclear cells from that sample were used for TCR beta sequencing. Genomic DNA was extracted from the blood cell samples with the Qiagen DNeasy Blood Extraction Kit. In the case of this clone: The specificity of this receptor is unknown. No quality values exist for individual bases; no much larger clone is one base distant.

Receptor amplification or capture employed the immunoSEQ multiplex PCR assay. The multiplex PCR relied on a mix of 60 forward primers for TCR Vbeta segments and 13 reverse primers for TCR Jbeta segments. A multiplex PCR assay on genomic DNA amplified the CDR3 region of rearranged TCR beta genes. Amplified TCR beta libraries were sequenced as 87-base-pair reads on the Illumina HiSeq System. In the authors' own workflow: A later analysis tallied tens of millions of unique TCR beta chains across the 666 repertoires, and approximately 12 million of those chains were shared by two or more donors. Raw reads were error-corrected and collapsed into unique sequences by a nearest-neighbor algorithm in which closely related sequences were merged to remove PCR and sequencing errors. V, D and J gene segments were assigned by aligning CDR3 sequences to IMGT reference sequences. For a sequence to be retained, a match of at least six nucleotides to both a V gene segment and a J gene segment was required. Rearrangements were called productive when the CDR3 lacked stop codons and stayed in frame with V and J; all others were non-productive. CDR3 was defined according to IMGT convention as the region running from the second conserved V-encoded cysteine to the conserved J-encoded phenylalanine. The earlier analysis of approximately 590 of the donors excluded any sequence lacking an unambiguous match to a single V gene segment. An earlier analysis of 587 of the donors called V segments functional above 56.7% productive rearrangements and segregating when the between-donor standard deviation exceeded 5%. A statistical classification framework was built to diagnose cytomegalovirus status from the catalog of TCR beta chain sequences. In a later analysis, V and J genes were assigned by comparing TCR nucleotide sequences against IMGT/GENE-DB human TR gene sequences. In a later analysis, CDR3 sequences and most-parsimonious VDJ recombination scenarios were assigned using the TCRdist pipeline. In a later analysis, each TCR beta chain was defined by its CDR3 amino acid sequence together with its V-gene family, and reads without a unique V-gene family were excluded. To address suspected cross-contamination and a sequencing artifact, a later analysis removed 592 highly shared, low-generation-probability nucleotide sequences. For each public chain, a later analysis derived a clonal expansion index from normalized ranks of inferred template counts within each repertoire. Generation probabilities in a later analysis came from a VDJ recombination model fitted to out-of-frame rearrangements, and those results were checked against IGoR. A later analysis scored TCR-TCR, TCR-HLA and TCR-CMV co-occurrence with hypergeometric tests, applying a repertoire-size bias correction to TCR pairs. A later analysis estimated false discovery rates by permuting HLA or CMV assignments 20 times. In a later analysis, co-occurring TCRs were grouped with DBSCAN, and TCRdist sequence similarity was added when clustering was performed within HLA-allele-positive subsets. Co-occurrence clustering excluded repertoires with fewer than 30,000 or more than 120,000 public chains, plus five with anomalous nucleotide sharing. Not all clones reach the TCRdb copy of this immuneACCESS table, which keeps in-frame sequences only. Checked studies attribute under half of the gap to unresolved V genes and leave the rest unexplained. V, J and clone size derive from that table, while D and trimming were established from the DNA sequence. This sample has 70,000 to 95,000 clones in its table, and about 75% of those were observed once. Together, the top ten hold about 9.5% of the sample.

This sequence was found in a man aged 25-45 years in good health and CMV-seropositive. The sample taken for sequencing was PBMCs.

In nucleotide form, the sequence is TGTGCCACCAGCAGACACGACAGGTTAGACTATGGCTACACCTTC. Translated, this gives CATSRHDRLDYGYTF. The rearrangement joined TRBV15 to TRBJ1-2, with a weak D call of TRBD1 (6 bases match). Taken from the germline V gene (reference sequence), the CDR1 and CDR2 loops are LNHNV and YYDKDF. There are 15 amino acids in the CDR3, from cysteine to phenylalanine inclusive. Only CDR3 DNA is held: 45 bases, read in frame from base 1. The junction shows trimming of 2 bases on V and 3 bases on J, plus 13 bases between the germline ends.